This T cell receptor (beta chain) was captured by sequencing in a study of T cell responses to AZD1222 COVID-19 vaccine. Study-wide results and caveats: The reported proportion of spike-specific TCRs targeting unmutated variant regions was nearly half. Females made up more of the donors, who were largely white British, and clonal diversity may have come out too low.

About this clone: Its specificity is not known.

Clones were sequenced by immunoSEQ multiplex PCR, and TCRdb holds only the in-frame ones, with some missing. The sample lists some 97,000 clones, around 87% occurring once. After removal of 4 bases from V and 0 bases from J, the junction contained 5 bases not matched to a gene. Germline V gives CDR1 SGHRS, CDR2 YFSETQ. The CDR3 length is 15 residues. The chain recombines TRBV5-1 with TRBJ1-2; 8 bases match TRBD1. The sample was peripheral blood, taken on day 0 of AZD1222 vaccination. This sequence originates from an adult in good health. Written as DNA, the CDR3 is TGCGCCAGCAGCCCTACACAGGGGGCTAACTATGGCTACACCTTC. This codes for CASSPTQGANYGYTF.